The rows below give T cell receptor beta chains drawn from one sample of a study of T cell responses to AZD1222 COVID-19 vaccine. Using immunoSEQ multiplex PCR, the repertoire was profiled, and TCRdb retains in-frame clones only, with some absent. This repertoire comprises about 140,000 clones; its ten largest clones make up 2% to 2.5%. The specimen was peripheral blood. The source of these receptors is an adult in good health. CDR3s include the opening cysteine and the closing phenylalanine or tryptophan.

J,length,V,CDR3
TRBJ2-1,16,TRBV5-6,CASSFTRGDAYNEQFF
TRBJ2-1,15,TRBV11-2,CASSPGFTSGPGQFF
TRBJ2-2,15,TRBV2,CASSEDRVGAGELFF
TRBJ2-2,15,TRBV5-5,CASLRGGLRTGELFF
TRBJ1-2,13,TRBV19,CASSILGQDGYTF
TRBJ1-5,17,TRBV6-6,CASSPRDGRFGNQPQHF
TRBJ1-6,12,TRBV6-2/TRBV6-3,CASSYSNSPLHF
TRBJ1-2,17,TRBV30,CAWSRMRQVTVSYGYTF
TRBJ1-4,12,TRBV2,CACATENEKLFF
TRBJ1-2,16,TRBV6-1,CASSEFLGTGVYGYTF
TRBJ2-1,15,TRBV9,CASSVRERGGHEQFF
TRBJ2-7,15,TRBV18,CASSYNRAETYEQYF
TRBJ2-7,15,TRBV23-1,CASSQETGPDYEQYF
TRBJ2-5,11,TRBV7-6,CASRGPGTQYF
TRBJ2-5,15,TRBV12-5,CASGFLWGLPGTQYF
TRBJ2-3,12,TRBV7-2,CASSRYTDTQYF
TRBJ1-1,16,TRBV23-1,CASSPGVRPMNTEAFF
TRBJ1-3,17,TRBV9,CASSVGLGDPAGNTIYF
TRBJ2-1,13,TRBV29-1,CSVQGLAYNEQFF
TRBJ1-5,13,TRBV3-1/TRBV3-2,CASSLGRDQPQHF
TRBJ1-5,20,TRBV3-1/TRBV3-2,CASSQTVRQGGLRSNQPQHF
TRBJ1-2,12,TRBV6-1,CASSEGYYGYTF
TRBJ1-1,13,TRBV24-1,CATSDHGTPEAFF